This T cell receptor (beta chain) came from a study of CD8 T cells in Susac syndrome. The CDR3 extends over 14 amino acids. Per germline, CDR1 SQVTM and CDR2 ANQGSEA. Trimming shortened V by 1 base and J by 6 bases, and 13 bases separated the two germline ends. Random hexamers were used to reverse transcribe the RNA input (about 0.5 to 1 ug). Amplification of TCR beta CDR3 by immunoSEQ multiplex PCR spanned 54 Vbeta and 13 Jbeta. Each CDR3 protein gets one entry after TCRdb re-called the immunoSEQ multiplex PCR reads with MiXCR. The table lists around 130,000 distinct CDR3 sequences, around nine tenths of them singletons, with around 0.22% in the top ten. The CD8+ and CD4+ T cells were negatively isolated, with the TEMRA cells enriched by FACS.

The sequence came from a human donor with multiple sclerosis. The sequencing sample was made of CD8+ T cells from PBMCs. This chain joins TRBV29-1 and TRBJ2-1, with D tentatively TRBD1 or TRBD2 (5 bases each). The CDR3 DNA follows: TGCAGCGTTGAAGGGGGACCCATGTTCAATGAGCAGTTCTTC. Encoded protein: CSVEGGPMFNEQFF.